This TCR beta chain was captured by sequencing in a study of T-cell memory formation after mild COVID-19. V lost 3 bases, J lost 5 bases, and 8 bases lay in between. Germline V lookup: CDR1 ENHRY, CDR2 SYGVKD. The CDR3 contains 12 residues. TCRdb passed the 5' RACE reads through MiXCR, listing each CDR3 protein once. This table has hundreds of thousands of distinct CDR3 sequences, about 16% appearing once. The V and J genes are TRBV10-3 and TRBJ2-7, with D tentatively TRBD1 (5 bases). The receptor was isolated from a man aged 18 to 30 who had mild COVID-19 (a few samples of this study predate the infection). Cell type and time point are not known. Sequenced sample: PBMCs or a T cell subset sorted from them (not recorded which). The CDR3 sequence: CAISEGVHEQYF. The CDR3 DNA follows: TGTGCCATCAGTGAAGGGGTCCACGAGCAGTACTTC.